Listed here are 27 T cell receptor beta chains from one sample, sequenced in a study of T cells in narcolepsy. The method was immunoSEQ multiplex PCR; TCRdb's version includes in-frame clones alone and lacks a portion of them. This sample has 27,000 or so clones, with about 90% found just once. Sequenced sample: memory (CD45RA-) CD4+ T cells from blood. Source of these receptors: a human donor in good health.

V gene TRBV5-3 combines with J gene TRBJ2-5; the match to TRBD2 covers 12 bases. TRBV5-3 is an ORF, with its function uncertain. The CDR3 spans 17 residues. J was trimmed by 5 bases and V by 0 bases; bases with no gene match: 8. The CDR3 nucleotides are TGTGCCAGAAGCTTGGTAATCGCTAGCGGGGGGGTTGAGACCCAGTACTTC. Translating gives CARSLVIASGGVETQYF.

This rearrangement joins TRBV19 to TRBJ2-5; perhaps TRBD2 as D (6 bases). Germline values: CDR1 LNHDA, CDR2 SQIVND (reference sequence). V was pared by 7 bases and J by 4 bases, with 10 bases between. The CDR3 extends over 12 amino acids. In nucleotides, the CDR3 is TGTGCCAGTACTGGGGGAGGAGAGACCCAGTACTTC. This codes for CASTGGGETQYF.

This clone was recorded once. This chain links TRBV6-6 with TRBJ2-2; 9 bases are shared with TRBD1. The CDR3 has 15 amino acids. Germline CDR1 reads MNHNY; CDR2 reads SVGAGI (reference sequence). J was trimmed by 5 bases and V by 2 bases; bases with no gene match: 3. CDR3 loop: CASSYTGTGTGELFF. For the CDR3, the DNA is TGTGCCAGCAGTTACACCGGGACAGGGACCGGGGAGCTGTTTTTT.

V and J are TRBV9 and TRBJ2-5; tentatively, D is TRBD1 (6 bases). The J call is doubtful: the DNA matches TRBJ2-7 better. The CDR3 has 14 residues. Germline V gene data show CDR1 as SGDLS and CDR2 as YYNGEE. This CDR3 reads CASSPRTEGYEQYF. The CDR3 bases are TGTGCCAGCAGCCCGAGGACAGAAGGCTACGAGCAGTACTTC.

This chain connects TRBV11-2 to TRBJ2-5; the match to TRBD1 covers 7 bases. CDR3 length equals 13 residues. Germline V lookup: CDR1 SGHAT, CDR2 FQNNGV. Unmatched junction bases numbered 3, after V lost 5 bases and J lost 3 bases. In nucleotides, the CDR3 is TGTGCCAGCAGCCGCGACAGGGAAGAGACCCAGTACTTC. It yields the protein CASSRDREETQYF.

In its sample, this clone was seen once. The V call is TRBV5-5, the J call TRBJ1-5; D uncertain. V lost 3 bases and J lost 3, with 16 bases in between. Per germline, CDR1 SGHKS and CDR2 YYEKEE (reference sequence). There are 16 residues in the CDR3. The CDR3 loop reads CASSSGWRHLNQPQHF. CDR3 in DNA: TGTGCCAGCAGCTCTGGATGGAGACACCTCAATCAGCCCCAGCATTTT. Filled out from reference TRBV5-5 and TRBJ1-5, the complete variable domain reads DAGVTQSPTHLIKTRGQQVTLRCSPISGHKSVSWYQQVLGQGPQFIFQYYEKEERGRGNFPDRFSARQFPNYSSELNVNALLLGDSALYLCASSSGWRHLNQPQHFGDGTRLSIL.

V usage is TRBV6-1 and J usage is TRBJ1-4, with D unresolved. The CDR3 spans 13 residues. Germline CDR1 and CDR2: MNHNS and SASEGT. Trimming pared 6 bases from V and 4 bases from J, leaving 9 bases between. CDR3 bases: TGTGCCAGCAGCGTTCGGAATAATGAAAAACTGTTTTTT. It yields the protein CASSVRNNEKLFF.

This chain joins TRBV18 and TRBJ1-1; TRBD1 matches 7 bases. CDR1 is KGHSH, CDR2 LQKENI, per germline. This CDR3 has 12 amino acids. Trimming removed 6 bases from V and 4 bases from J; junction bases left unmatched: 2. The CDR3 bases are TGTGCCAGCTCCCACAGGGGCACTGAAGCTTTCTTT. Its translation: CASSHRGTEAFF.

The CDR3: CASRRSGLAVNNEQFF. CDR3 DNA sequence: TGTGCCAGCAGGCGTTCGGGGCTAGCGGTGAACAATGAGCAGTTCTTC. The V call is TRBV7-8, the J call TRBJ2-1; TRBD2 matches at 7 bases. In germline, CDR1 is SGHVS, CDR2 FQNEAQ. The J segment lost 5 bases and the V segment lost 6 bases, leaving 13 bases of the junction unmatched. This CDR3 comprises 16 residues.

This chain connects TRBV7-2 to TRBJ1-2; 7 bases are shared with TRBD1. The CDR3 totals 13 residues. With V trimmed by 5 bases and J by 6 bases, 6 bases remained unmatched. Germline CDR1 and CDR2: SGHTA and FQGNSA. CDR3 nucleotide sequence: TGTGCCAGCAGCCCGCAAGGGGGCCATGGCTACACCTTC. This translates into CASSPQGGHGYTF.

This clone was seen a handful of times. V usage is TRBV10-3 and J usage is TRBJ1-1; possibly TRBD1 for D (5 bases). V was trimmed by 2 bases and J by 2 bases, leaving 12 bases between them. From germline, CDR1 is ENHRY and CDR2 SYGVKD. The CDR3 consists of 15 residues. CDR3 nucleotide sequence: TGTGCCATCAGTGAGGCCATGGGACCAAACACTGAAGCTTTCTTT. Its protein is CAISEAMGPNTEAFF.

V gene TRBV9 combines with J gene TRBJ2-1; 8 nucleotides match TRBD2. Germline V gene sequence: CDR1 SGDLS, CDR2 YYNGEE. After removal of 0 bases from V and 1 base from J, the junction contained 12 bases not matched to a gene. The CDR3 is 19 amino acids. CDR3 DNA: TGTGCCAGCAGCGTAGATGGAGTCGGGGGACTAGGATCCTACAATGAGCAGTTCTTC. The encoded protein is CASSVDGVGGLGSYNEQFF.

The J gene is TRBJ1-3, the V gene TRBV30; a weak D match, TRBD1 (5 bases). V dropped 5 bases and J dropped 4 bases, with 15 bases sitting between them. The CDR3 consists of 14 residues. Germline CDR1 GTSNPN, CDR2 SVGIG (reference sequence). In DNA, the CDR3 is TGTGCCTGGGGCAACACAGGTGTCGGAAACACCATATATTTT. Protein sequence: CAWGNTGVGNTIYF.

The chain employs TRBV7-3 and TRBJ1-1; TRBD1 might be the D (6 bases). V was trimmed by 1 base and J by 5 bases, leaving 14 bases between them. Per germline, CDR1 SGHTA and CDR2 FQGTGA. The CDR3 runs to 15 residues. CDR3 in DNA: TGTGCCAGCAGCTTAAATGGGGGGCCTTGGACTGAAGCTTTCTTT. Its translation is CASSLNGGPWTEAFF.

V and J are TRBV19 and TRBJ1-5; unclear D gene. V was clipped by 0 bases and J by 0 bases, with 12 bases between them. The CDR3 has 17 amino acids. Germline assignment: CDR1 LNHDA and CDR2 SQIVND (reference sequence). Here the CDR3 DNA reads TGTGCCAGTAGTATAGATCGGAAGTTTTATAGCAATCAGCCCCAGCATTTT. It codes for CASSIDRKFYSNQPQHF.

This sequence joins TRBV7-2 and TRBJ2-5; 8 bases are a match to TRBD2. V dropped 5 bases and J dropped 5; count of bases not matched to a gene: 10. Germline CDR1 and CDR2: SGHTA and FQGNSA. The CDR3 spans 15 residues. The CDR3 sequence is CASSPPGGGGETQYF. The CDR3 DNA reads TGTGCCAGCAGCCCCCCGGGGGGGGGCGGTGAGACCCAGTACTTC.

The chain couples TRBV7-9 to TRBJ2-2, with D possibly matching TRBD1 (6 bases). Trimming removed 6 bases at V and 5 bases at J, with 19 bases between. Germline V gene lookup returns CDR1 SEHNR and CDR2 FQNEAQ (reference sequence). This CDR3 has 16 residues. As DNA, the CDR3 is TGTGCCAGCAGGCGACCGAACCTCGACAGGACCGGGGAGCTGTTTTTT. Amino acid sequence: CASRRPNLDRTGELFF.

The chain has TRBV5-6 and TRBJ2-3; TRBD1 might be the D (6 bases). The V gene lost 2 bases and the J gene lost 1 base, with 11 bases spanning the gap. CDR1 and CDR2 (germline): SGHDT, YYEEEE. The CDR3 runs to 15 residues. The CDR3, as DNA: TGTGCCAGCAGCTTAGGGGGACCGGGCACAGATACGCAGTATTTT. It is translated as CASSLGGPGTDTQYF.

V is TRBV21-1 and J is TRBJ2-7; the table assigns TRBD2, which was not confirmed against the DNA. TRBV21-1 is reported as a pseudogene. CDR3 length: 20 residues. This chain's CDR3 is CASSELGTPGRTSGNYEQYF. The CDR3 DNA follows: TGTGCCAGCAGCGAACTTGGGACCCCCGGAAGGACTAGCGGGAACTACGAGCAGTACTTC.

The chain recombines TRBV6-1 with TRBJ2-7, with a possible D match to TRBD1 (5 bases). Trimming took off 6 bases at V and 6 bases at J, with 12 bases between the two ends. The CDR3 totals 12 residues. Germline V lookup: CDR1 MNHNS, CDR2 SASEGT. CDR3 coding DNA: TGTGCCAGCAGACACTCTAGGGGCGAGCAGTACTTC. It specifies CASRHSRGEQYF.

Note on this clone: The identical CDR3 is also encoded by other nucleotide sequences in the sample. The chain combines TRBV12-5 with TRBJ2-2, with unresolved D. The V gene's germline CDR1 is LGHNT and CDR2 FRNRAP. The V and J ends lost 3 bases and 4 bases respectively, with 12 bases between them. This CDR3 comprises 15 residues. The CDR3 nucleotides are TGTGCTAGTGGTTTAGGTCAGTGGGGCACCGGGGAGCTGTTTTTT. This gives the protein CASGLGQWGTGELFF.

V and J are TRBV7-9 and TRBJ1-4, with D unclear. Germline V gene lookup returns CDR1 SEHNR and CDR2 FQNEAQ (reference sequence). CDR3 length: 17 residues. The V and J ends lost 1 base and 0 bases respectively, with 12 bases between them. The CDR3 is CASSLDGLVATNEKLFF. CDR3 bases: TGTGCCAGCAGCTTAGATGGTTTGGTTGCAACTAATGAAAAACTGTTTTTT.

V is TRBV30 and J is TRBJ2-1, with 7 positions matching TRBD2. CDR3 size: 14 residues. Looked up from germline, CDR1 is GTSNPN and CDR2 is SVGIG (reference sequence). V trimming: 0 bases; J trimming: 8 bases; junction bases outside the gene matches: 7. The CDR3 spells CAWSVGGSVDEQFF. CDR3 in DNA: TGTGCCTGGAGTGTAGGCGGGAGCGTTGATGAGCAGTTCTTC. The full variable domain, completed using reference TRBV30 and TRBJ2-1, is SQTIHQWPATLVQPVGSPLSLECTVEGTSNPNLYWYRQAAGRGLQLLFYSVGIGQISSEVPQNLSASRPQDRQFILSSKKLLLSDSGFYLCAWSVGGSVDEQFFGPGTRLTVL.

The rearrangement uses TRBV6-6 and TRBJ1-5; D gene uncertain. The CDR3 has 14 amino acids. Per the germline V gene, CDR1 is MNHNY and CDR2 is SVGAGI (reference sequence). Trimming pared 7 bases from V and 0 bases from J, leaving 10 bases between. CDR3 nucleotides: TGTGCCAGCATCGACATTAATAGCAATCAGCCCCAGCATTTT. Protein: CASIDINSNQPQHF.

The V gene is TRBV9, the J gene TRBJ2-4; the match to TRBD2 covers 8 bases. The CDR3 loop spans 17 amino acids. Germline loops: CDR1 SGDLS, CDR2 YYNGEE. V trimming: 0 bases; J trimming: 0 bases; junction bases outside the gene matches: 5. The CDR3 nucleotides are TGTGCCAGCAGCGTAGACCCAGCGGGAGCAGCCAAAAACATTCAGTACTTC. Amino acids: CASSVDPAGAAKNIQYF.

This chain uses TRBV25-1 with TRBJ1-6; D is unresolved. Germline CDR1 reads MGHDK; CDR2 reads SYGVNS. This CDR3 has 15 amino acids. Trimming stripped 4 bases from V and 5 bases from J, with 12 bases between. The CDR3 reads CASSVGGFDNSPLHF. The CDR3 DNA sequence: TGTGCCAGCAGTGTTGGCGGGTTTGATAATTCACCCCTCCACTTT.

The chain links TRBV27 to TRBJ2-1; 11 bases agree with TRBD2. The CDR3 covers 16 residues. Germline V gives CDR1 MNHEY, CDR2 SMNVEV (reference sequence). V shed 1 base, J shed 6 bases, and the junction held 5 bases outside the gene matches. The CDR3 nucleotides are TGTGCCAGCAGTTTATTTGGGACTAGCGGAATCAATGAGCAGTTCTTC. Its protein product is CASSLFGTSGINEQFF.